This is a list of T cell receptor beta chains from one sample in a study of cytomegalovirus exposure and HLA in healthy donors. Sequencing used immunoSEQ multiplex PCR; TCRdb keeps in-frame clones, though not all of them. The data show tens of thousands of clones, roughly 95% seen once. The source material was PBMCs. All receptors come from a woman between 18 and 29 years old in good health and CMV-seropositive. CDR3s include the opening cysteine and the closing phenylalanine or tryptophan. The order of the fields is D gene, clone size, J gene, V gene, CDR3 DNA, CDR3 protein. D genes are given only for firm matches. Size is stated for part of the rows, as once, few or many counts, or as a class when the clone is expanded.

-	-	TRBJ1-1	TRBV7-9	TGTGCCAGCAGCTTGGGAGTCACTGAAGCTTTCTTT	CASSLGVTEAFF
-	-	TRBJ1-1	TRBV28	TGTGCCAGCAGGGCCCCACCGGGACAAATGAACACTGAAGCTTTCTTT	CASRAPPGQMNTEAFF
TRBD2	-	TRBJ2-5	TRBV28	TGTGCCAGCAGTACCCAACGACTAGCGGGACTATTCCAAGAGACCCAGTACTTC	CASSTQRLAGLFQETQYF
-	-	TRBJ2-1	TRBV9	TGTGCCAGCAGCGTAGTTGCTAGCTACGGTGAGCAGTTCTTC	CASSVVASYGEQFF
TRBD2	-	TRBJ2-1	TRBV30	TGTGCCTGGAGTAAGTGGGCTAGCGGGAGGATCAGTGAGCAGTTCTTC	CAWSKWASGRISEQFF
-	-	TRBJ1-2	TRBV27	TGTGCCAGCAGTCCCGGACAGAGTAAAACCTCTCTTCGCTATGGCTACACCTTC	CASSPGQSKTSLRYGYTF
TRBD2	-	TRBJ2-5	TRBV2	TGTGCCAGCAGCAGAGCGGGAGGGCCGGGAGAGACCCAGTACTTC	CASSRAGGPGETQYF
TRBD1	-	TRBJ2-7	TRBV28	TGTGCCAGCAGTCCGACAGGGAGCTCCTACGAGCAGTACTTC	CASSPTGSSYEQYF
-	-	TRBJ2-3	TRBV28	TGTGCCAGCAGGGAGGGCACAGATACGCAGTATTTT	CASREGTDTQYF
TRBD2	-	TRBJ2-2	TRBV2	TGTGCCAGCAGCGTCCCGGGACTAGCGGGGAACGCGAACACCGGGGAGCTGTTTTTT	CASSVPGLAGNANTGELFF
TRBD1	-	TRBJ2-7	TRBV7-9	TGTGCCAGCAGCTTAGTCTGGGAGGACAGGGACGAGCAGTACTTC	CASSLVWEDRDEQYF
-	-	TRBJ2-3	TRBV19	TGTGCCAGTAGTAAATTAGCGGTCACAGATACGCAGTATTTT	CASSKLAVTDTQYF
TRBD2	-	TRBJ2-7	TRBV7-2	TGTGCCAGCAGCTTAGAGCCAGGACTAGTAGTATTCGGCGAGCAGTACTTC	CASSLEPGLVVFGEQYF
-	once	TRBJ1-2	TRBV27	TGTGCCAGCAGTTTATGGCCCAACCTCGGGACATCGTCCTATGGCTACACCTTC	CASSLWPNLGTSSYGYTF
TRBD2	-	TRBJ2-7	TRBV7-9	TGTGCCAGCAGCTTACGGGGGGAAAGGAGCTCCTACGAGCAGTACTTC	CASSLRGERSSYEQYF
-	once	TRBJ2-7	TRBV7-9	TGTGCCAGCAGCTCCGGGACACGCTACGAGCAGTACTTC	CASSSGTRYEQYF
-	-	TRBJ2-2	TRBV7-7	TGTGCTAGCAGCTTAGGCTCGGGAGTCGGGGAGCTGTTTTTT	CASSLGSGVGELFF
-	-	TRBJ2-7	TRBV7-2	TGTGCCAGCAGCTTACTCCTGGGGCAGCCCTACTACGAGCAGTACTTC	CASSLLLGQPYYEQYF
TRBD1	-	TRBJ1-5	TRBV28	TGTGCCAGCAGTTCACATGTCGGGACAGGGAACCAGCCCCAGCATTTT	CASSSHVGTGNQPQHF
TRBD2	-	TRBJ2-1	TRBV27	TGTGCCAGCAGTTTATACGCGGGAGGGTCCTACAATGAGCAGTTCTTC	CASSLYAGGSYNEQFF
-	-	TRBJ1-1	TRBV9	TGTGCCAGCAGCGTAGGGCAGGGTCGGAACCTGAACACTGAAGCTTTCTTT	CASSVGQGRNLNTEAFF
TRBD2	-	TRBJ2-3	TRBV7-9	TGTGCCAGCAGCATCGGACTAGCGGGAGATACGCAGTATTTT	CASSIGLAGDTQYF
TRBD1	-	TRBJ2-7	TRBV6-5	TGTGCCAGCAGTTACTTCGGGACAGTGGGGGCCGAGCAGTACTTC	CASSYFGTVGAEQYF
-	-	TRBJ1-2	TRBV28	TGTGCCAGCAGTTTTTCCCTTTCTCCTACTCTTCAGGGGAAAGGCTACACCTTC	CASSFSLSPTLQGKGYTF
-	-	TRBJ2-1	TRBV4-2	TGTGCCAGCAGCCAAGAAGACAGGAGCTCCTACAATGAGCAGTTCTTC	CASSQEDRSSYNEQFF
-	-	TRBJ2-3	TRBV5-5	TGTGCCAGCAGCTGGCAAGGGGCAGATACGCAGTATTTT	CASSWQGADTQYF
-	-	TRBJ1-1	TRBV18	TGTGCCAGCTCACCAGGGCAAAACACTGAAGCTTTCTTT	CASSPGQNTEAFF